This T cell receptor (beta chain) was captured by sequencing in a study of control samples from healthy donors and cancer patients. This clone was counted once. Profiling relied on immunoSEQ multiplex PCR, and the TCRdb table lists in-frame clones only, not all of them. Among 55,000 to 65,000 clones listed, around 87% were seen once. Sequenced input: PBMCs. This receptor was taken from a woman aged 55-69 years with lung cancer.

CDR3 sequence reads: CASSLGLGEQFF. The CDR3 bases are TGTGCCAGCAGCTTGGGGTTGGGTGAGCAGTTCTTC. The genes are TRBV7-2 and TRBJ2-1; D gene ambiguous. The CDR3 extends over 12 amino acids. Germline CDR1 SGHTA, CDR2 FQGNSA. Trimming took 3 bases from V and 9 from J, leaving 9 bases between them.